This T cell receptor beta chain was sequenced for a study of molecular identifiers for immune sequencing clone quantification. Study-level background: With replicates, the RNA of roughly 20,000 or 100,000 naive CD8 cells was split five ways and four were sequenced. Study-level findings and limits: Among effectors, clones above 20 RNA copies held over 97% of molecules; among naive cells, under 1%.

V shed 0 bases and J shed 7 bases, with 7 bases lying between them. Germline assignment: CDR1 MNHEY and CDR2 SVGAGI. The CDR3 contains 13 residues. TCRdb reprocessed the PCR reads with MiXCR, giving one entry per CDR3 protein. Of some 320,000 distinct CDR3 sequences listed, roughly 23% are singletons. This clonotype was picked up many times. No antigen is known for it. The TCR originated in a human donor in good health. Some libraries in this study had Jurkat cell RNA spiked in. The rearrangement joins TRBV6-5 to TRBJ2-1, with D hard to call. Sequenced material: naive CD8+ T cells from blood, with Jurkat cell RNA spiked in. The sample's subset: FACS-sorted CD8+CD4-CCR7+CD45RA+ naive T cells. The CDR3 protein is CASSYSPINEQFF. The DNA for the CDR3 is TGTGCCAGCAGTTACTCCCCAATAAATGAGCAGTTCTTC.